The source of this TCR beta chain is a study of technical replicates of blood from a few donors. Profiled with immunoSEQ multiplex PCR; TCRdb holds only in-frame clones, not every one. The profile shows approximately 12,000 clones, about 94% of them singletons. CDR1 GTSNPN and CDR2 SVGIG come from the germline V gene (reference sequence). The CDR3 runs 15 residues. V dropped 0 bases and J dropped 7 bases, with 19 bases sitting between them. The sequence derives from a human donor in good health. V and J are TRBV30 and TRBJ2-7, with a tentative D call TRBD2 (6 bases). The sequencing sample was made of PBMCs. CDR3: CAWSVQDWGLEEQYF. The CDR3 nucleotides are TGTGCCTGGAGTGTACAGGACTGGGGACTGGAAGAGCAGTACTTC. Full variable domain (outside the CDR3, taken from reference TRBV30 and TRBJ2-7): SQTIHQWPATLVQPVGSPLSLECTVEGTSNPNLYWYRQAAGRGLQLLFYSVGIGQISSEVPQNLSASRPQDRQFILSSKKLLLSDSGFYLCAWSVQDWGLEEQYFGPGTRLTVT.